This entry concerns a single TCR beta chain. The sample belongs to a study of OX40 agonist ivuxolimab in advanced cancers. TCRdb keeps only in-frame clones here, not all; method: immunoSEQ multiplex PCR. This sample has 65,000 to 75,000 clones; 82% occur once, and the top ten carry roughly 0.4%. The V segment lost 5 bases and the J segment 4 bases; nucleotides outside the gene matches: 10. The CDR3 is made up of 15 amino acids. Germline-derived CDR1 and CDR2 are SGHAT and FQNNGV. This specimen consisted of CD4+ or CD8+ T cells sorted from blood, obtained in a trial of the OX40 agonist ivuxolimab. The rearrangement uses TRBV11-2 and TRBJ1-2; 7 bases line up with TRBD1. This TCR was sampled from an adult with an advanced solid tumor such as melanoma, head and neck, liver or kidney cancer. CDR3 sequence: CASSPSRQGGYGYTF. CDR3 nucleotide sequence: TGTGCCAGCAGCCCGAGTCGACAGGGAGGCTATGGCTACACCTTC.